These T cell receptor beta chains were read from a single sample in a study of T cell repertoires in cytomegalovirus infection. MiXCR was run by TCRdb on the reads, yielding one entry per CDR3 protein. The table records about 400,000 distinct CDR3 sequences, roughly 18% of them present only once. The sequenced sample consisted of PBMCs. The receptors come from a human donor in good health (CMV status not recorded). Some clones in this sample may be carry-over from other donors' samples. Each CDR3 is given with its conserved first and last residue. The order of the fields is V gene, D gene, J gene, clone size, CDR3 DNA, CDR3 protein. A D gene is named only where the DNA matches it firmly. The size of a clone is reported for some rows only, either as once, few or many, or as a class for expanded clones.

>TRBV11-2|.|TRBJ1-5|.
TGTGCCAGCCAAGACAGCCTGAATCAGCCCCAGCATTTT
CASQDSLNQPQHF
>TRBV19|.|TRBJ1-1|.
TGTGCCAGTAGTATCAATGGGGAATCCCCTGAAGCTTTCTTT
CASSINGESPEAFF
>TRBV18|.|TRBJ1-2|few
TGTGCCAGCTCACTCAGGACAGATGCTGGCTACACCTTC
CASSLRTDAGYTF
>TRBV19|.|TRBJ1-2|.
TGTGCCAGTAGTATTGGAGATGCCTGGCCGGGCTACACCTTC
CASSIGDAWPGYTF
>TRBV6-5|.|TRBJ2-1|many
TGTGCCACCCTCCCGACGGGACTTCCCAATGAGCAGTTCTTC
CATLPTGLPNEQFF
>TRBV7-8|.|TRBJ1-1|many
TGTGCCAGCAGTTGCGGGACCCCCTATTGGGCCACTGAAGCTTTCTTT
CASSCGTPYWATEAFF
>TRBV7-2|.|TRBJ2-5|many
TGTGCCAGCAGCTTAGTGGTCAGGGATCAAGAGACCCAGTACTTC
CASSLVVRDQETQYF
>TRBV20-1|.|TRBJ1-4|few
TGCAGCGCGAAGAAGGAAAAACTGTTTTTT
CSAKKEKLFF
>TRBV28|.|TRBJ1-5|many
TGTGCCAGCAGTTTCTGGAGTCAGCCCCAGCATTTT
CASSFWSQPQHF
>TRBV29-1|TRBD2|TRBJ2-3|few
TGCAGCGTTGAACGGGGACTAGCAGATACGCAGTATTTT
CSVERGLADTQYF
>TRBV7-2|.|TRBJ1-6|few
TGTGCCAGCAGCCCAAGGACGTTCGATGGTTCACCCCTCCACTTT
CASSPRTFDGSPLHF
>TRBV7-2|.|TRBJ1-6|.
TGTGCCAGCAGCTTATTTGGGGGCGCAAATAACTCACCCCTCCACTTT
CASSLFGGANNSPLHF
>TRBV2|TRBD1|TRBJ2-7|.
TGTGCCAGCAGTCCACAGGGGCAATCCTACGAGCAGTACTTC
CASSPQGQSYEQYF
>TRBV6-4|TRBD2|TRBJ2-5|.
TGTGCCAGCAGGGAGAGCGGGGGGAAGGAGACCCAGTACTTC
CASRESGGKETQYF